This record looks at one TCR beta chain sequence and its context. The library targeted TCRbeta and was prepared with unique molecular identifiers. A single record per CDR3 protein comes from TCRdb applying MiXCR to the PCR reads. The data show around 600,000 distinct CDR3 sequences, 10% to 13% seen once. This sample was included in a study of T-cell reconstitution after alpha-beta-depleted transplantation in children. Looked up from germline, CDR1 is SNHLY and CDR2 is FYNNEI. With 7 bases removed from V and 1 base from J, the gap between germline ends came to 20 bases. This CDR3 has 16 amino acids. This TCR came from a human donor who donated a stem cell graft to a child with acute myeloid leukemia. This rearrangement joins TRBV2 to TRBJ2-7, with D possibly matching TRBD2 (7 bases). The sequences come from PBMCs from the stem cell graft donor, collected from the stem cell graft. The chain's CDR3 is CASTKGGVSPSYEQYF. In nucleotides, the CDR3 is TGTGCCAGCACTAAGGGGGGGGTGAGTCCTTCCTACGAGCAGTACTTC.